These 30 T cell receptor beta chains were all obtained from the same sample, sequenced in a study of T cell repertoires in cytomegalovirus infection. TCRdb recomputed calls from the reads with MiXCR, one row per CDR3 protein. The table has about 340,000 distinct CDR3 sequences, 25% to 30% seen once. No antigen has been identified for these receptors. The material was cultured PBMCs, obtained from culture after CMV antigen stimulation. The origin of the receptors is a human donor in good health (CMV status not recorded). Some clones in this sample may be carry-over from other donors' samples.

The CDR3 nucleotides are TGCGCCAGCAGCCAAGACCACAGTTCCTACGAGCAGTACTTC. Translation: CASSQDHSSYEQYF. This sequence joins TRBV4-1 and TRBJ2-7; unclear D gene. CDR1 MGHRA and CDR2 YSYEKL come from the germline V gene. V was shortened by 0 bases and J by 1 base, with 7 bases between the two germline ends. This CDR3 has 14 amino acids.

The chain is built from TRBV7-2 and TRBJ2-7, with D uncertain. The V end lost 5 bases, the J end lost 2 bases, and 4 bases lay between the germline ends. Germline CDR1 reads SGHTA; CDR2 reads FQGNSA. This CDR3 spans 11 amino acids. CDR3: CASSLPYEQYF. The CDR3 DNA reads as TGTGCCAGCAGCCTCCCCTACGAGCAGTACTTC.

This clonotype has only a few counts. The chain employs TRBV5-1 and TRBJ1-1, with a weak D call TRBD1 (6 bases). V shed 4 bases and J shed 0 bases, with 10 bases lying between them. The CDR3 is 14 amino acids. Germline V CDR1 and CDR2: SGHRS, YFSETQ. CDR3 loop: CASSGQRMNTEAFF. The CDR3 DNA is TGCGCCAGCAGCGGACAGCGCATGAACACTGAAGCTTTCTTT.

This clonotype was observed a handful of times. The chain's CDR3 is CASSWEVAAEAFF. In DNA form, the CDR3 reads TGCGCCAGCAGCTGGGAAGTGGCAGCAGAAGCTTTCTTT. The chain links TRBV5-1 to TRBJ1-1; D unresolved. This CDR3 comprises 13 residues. V lost 3 bases and J 8 bases, leaving 14 bases between the germline ends. Germline assignment: CDR1 SGHRS and CDR2 YFSETQ.

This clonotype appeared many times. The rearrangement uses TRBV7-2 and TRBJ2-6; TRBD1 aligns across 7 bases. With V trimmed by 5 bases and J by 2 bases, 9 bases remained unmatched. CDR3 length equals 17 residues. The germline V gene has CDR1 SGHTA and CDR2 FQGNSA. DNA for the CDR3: TGTGCCAGCAGCGCCCGACAGGGTAGGGCTGGGGCCAACGTCCTGACTTTC. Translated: CASSARQGRAGANVLTF.

The CDR3 is CASSDIRDQFYGYTF. CDR3 DNA: TGTGCCAGCAGTGATATCAGGGACCAGTTCTATGGCTACACCTTC. This sequence joins TRBV2 and TRBJ1-2; D is perhaps TRBD1 (5 bases). The CDR3 has 15 residues. The V end was cut by 3 bases, the J end by 4 bases, with 15 bases between. Germline CDR1 SNHLY, CDR2 FYNNEI. The full variable domain, with the rest looked up from reference TRBV2 and TRBJ1-2, is EPEVTQTPSHQVTQMGQEVILRCVPISNHLYFYWYRQILGQKVEFLVSFYNNEISEKSEIFDDQFSVERPDGSNFTLKIRSTKLEDSAMYFCASSDIRDQFYGYTFGSGTRLTVV.

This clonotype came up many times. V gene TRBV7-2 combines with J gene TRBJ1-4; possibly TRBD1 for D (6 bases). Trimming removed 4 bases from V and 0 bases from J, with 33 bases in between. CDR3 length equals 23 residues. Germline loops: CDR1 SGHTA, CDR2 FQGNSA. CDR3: CASSSTQGLLSLSYPATNEKLFF. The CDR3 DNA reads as TGTGCCAGCAGCTCAACACAGGGATTGCTTTCATTATCCTATCCTGCAACTAATGAAAAACTGTTTTTT. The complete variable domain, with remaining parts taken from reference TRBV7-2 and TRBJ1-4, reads GAGVSQSPSNKVTEKGKDVELRCDPISGHTALYWYRQSLGQGLEFLIYFQGNSAPDKSGLPSDRFSAERTGGSVSTLTIQRTQQEDSAVYLCASSSTQGLLSLSYPATNEKLFFGSGTQLSVL.

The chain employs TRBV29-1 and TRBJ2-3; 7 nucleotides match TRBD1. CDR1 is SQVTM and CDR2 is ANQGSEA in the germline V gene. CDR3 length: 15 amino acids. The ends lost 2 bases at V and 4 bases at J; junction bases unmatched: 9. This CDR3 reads CSVERDREPPDTQYF. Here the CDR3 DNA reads TGCAGCGTTGAAAGAGACAGGGAACCCCCAGATACGCAGTATTTT.

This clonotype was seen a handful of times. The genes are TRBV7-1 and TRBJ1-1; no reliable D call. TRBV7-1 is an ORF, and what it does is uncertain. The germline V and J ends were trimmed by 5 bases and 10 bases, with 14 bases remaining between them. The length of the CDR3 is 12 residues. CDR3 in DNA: TGTGCCAGCAGCCCAGACGTCCAGGTAGCTTTCTTT. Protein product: CASSPDVQVAFF.

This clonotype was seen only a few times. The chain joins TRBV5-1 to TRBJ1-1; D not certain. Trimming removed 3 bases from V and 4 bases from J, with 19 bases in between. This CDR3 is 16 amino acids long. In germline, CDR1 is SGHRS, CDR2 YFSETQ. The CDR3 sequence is CASSSLPWTAATEAFF. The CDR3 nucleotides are TGCGCCAGCAGCTCCTTACCGTGGACGGCGGCCACTGAAGCTTTCTTT.

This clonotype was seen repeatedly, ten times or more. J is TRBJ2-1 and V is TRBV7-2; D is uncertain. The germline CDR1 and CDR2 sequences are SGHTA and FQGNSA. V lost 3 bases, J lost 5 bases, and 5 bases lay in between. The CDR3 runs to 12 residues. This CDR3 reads CASSFFHNEQFF. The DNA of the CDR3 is TGTGCCAGCAGCTTTTTCCACAATGAGCAGTTCTTC.

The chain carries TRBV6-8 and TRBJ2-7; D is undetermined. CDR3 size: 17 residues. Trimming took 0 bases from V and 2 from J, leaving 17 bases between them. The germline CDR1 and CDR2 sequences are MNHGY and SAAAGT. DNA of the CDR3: TGTGCCAGCAGTTACTCGCTGGCCGCCTGGGTTGCCTACGAGCAGTACTTC. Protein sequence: CASSYSLAAWVAYEQYF.

The CDR3 sequence: CASSYGIPTAVNEQFF. CDR3 DNA sequence: TGTGCCAGCAGTTACGGTATCCCTACCGCTGTCAATGAGCAGTTCTTC. This chain joins TRBV6-6 and TRBJ2-1; no clear D. The V end lost 2 bases, the J end lost 6 bases, and 17 bases lay between the germline ends. In germline, CDR1 is MNHNY, CDR2 SVGAGI (reference sequence). The CDR3 runs to 16 residues.

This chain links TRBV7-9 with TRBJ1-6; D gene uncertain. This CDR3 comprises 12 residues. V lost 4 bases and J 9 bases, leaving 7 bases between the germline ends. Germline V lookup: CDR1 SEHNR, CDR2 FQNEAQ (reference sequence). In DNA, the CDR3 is TGTGCCAGCAGCTCGTCGCTTTCACCCCTCCACTTT. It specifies CASSSSLSPLHF.

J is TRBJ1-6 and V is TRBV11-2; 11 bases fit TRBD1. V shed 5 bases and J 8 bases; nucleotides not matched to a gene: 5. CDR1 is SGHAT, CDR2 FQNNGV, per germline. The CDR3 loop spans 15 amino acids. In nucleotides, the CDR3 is TGTGCCAGCAGCGTAGGGGGACAGGGGGATTCACCCCTCCACTTT. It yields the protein CASSVGGQGDSPLHF. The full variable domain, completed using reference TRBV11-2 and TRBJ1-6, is EAGVAQSPRYKIIEKRQSVAFWCNPISGHATLYWYQQILGQGPKLLIQFQNNGVVDDSQLPKDRFSAERLKGVDSTLKIQPAKLEDSAVYLCASSVGGQGDSPLHFGNGTRLTVT.

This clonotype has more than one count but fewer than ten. For the CDR3, the DNA is TGTGCCAGCAGCACGGCGAGCGAGCAGTACTTC. This codes for CASSTASEQYF. The chain is built from TRBV25-1 and TRBJ2-7; no firm D call. V was clipped by 6 bases and J by 6 bases, with 9 bases between them. This CDR3 has 11 residues. Per germline, CDR1 MGHDK and CDR2 SYGVNS.

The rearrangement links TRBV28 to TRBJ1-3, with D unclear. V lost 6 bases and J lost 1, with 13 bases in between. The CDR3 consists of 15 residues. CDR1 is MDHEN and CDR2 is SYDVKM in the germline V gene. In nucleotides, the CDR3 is TGTGCCAGCAGGAGTTCGGAGTTATCTGGAAACACCATATATTTT. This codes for CASRSSELSGNTIYF. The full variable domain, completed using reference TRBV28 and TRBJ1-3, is DVKVTQSSRYLVKRTGEKVFLECVQDMDHENMFWYRQDPGLGLRLIYFSYDVKMKEKGDIPEGYSVSREKKERFSLILESASTNQTSMYLCASRSSELSGNTIYFGEGSWLTVV.

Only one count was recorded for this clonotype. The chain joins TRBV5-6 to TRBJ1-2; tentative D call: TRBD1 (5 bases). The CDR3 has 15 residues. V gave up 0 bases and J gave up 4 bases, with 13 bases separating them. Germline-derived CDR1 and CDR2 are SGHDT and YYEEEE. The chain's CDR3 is CASSLGQNLLYGYTF. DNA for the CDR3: TGTGCCAGCAGCTTGGGACAGAACCTTCTCTATGGCTACACCTTC.

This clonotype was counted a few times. The CDR3 DNA follows: TGTGCCAGCAGTCCAAATGGGGACGGAACCTACAATGAGCAGTTCTTC. Protein product: CASSPNGDGTYNEQFF. The chain uses TRBV7-3 and TRBJ2-1; either TRBD1 or TRBD2 may fit D (5 bases each). The germline CDR1 and CDR2 sequences are SGHTA and FQGTGA. CDR3 length: 16 residues. The germline V and J ends were trimmed by 6 bases and 2 bases, with 17 bases remaining between them.

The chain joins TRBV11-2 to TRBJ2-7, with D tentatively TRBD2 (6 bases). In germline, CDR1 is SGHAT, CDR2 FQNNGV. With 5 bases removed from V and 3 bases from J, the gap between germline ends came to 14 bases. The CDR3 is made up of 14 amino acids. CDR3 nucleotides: TGTGCCAGCAGCGCCGTGGCGGGGAGCTACGAGCAGTACTTC. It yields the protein CASSAVAGSYEQYF.

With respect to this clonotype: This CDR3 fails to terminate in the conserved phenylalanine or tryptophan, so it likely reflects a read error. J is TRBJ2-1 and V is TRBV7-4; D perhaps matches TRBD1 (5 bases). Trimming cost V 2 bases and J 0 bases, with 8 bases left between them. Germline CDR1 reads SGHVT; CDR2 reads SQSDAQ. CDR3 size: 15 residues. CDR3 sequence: CASSLSGFSYNEQFL. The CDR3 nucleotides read TGTGCCAGCAGCTTATCAGGGTTCTCCTACAATGAGCAGTTCCTC.

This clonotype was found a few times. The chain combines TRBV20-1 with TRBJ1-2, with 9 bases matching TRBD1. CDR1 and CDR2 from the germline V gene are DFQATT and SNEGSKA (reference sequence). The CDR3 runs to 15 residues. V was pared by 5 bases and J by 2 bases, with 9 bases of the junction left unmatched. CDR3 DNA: TGCAGTGCTCCACCGAGGACAGGGGCCAACTATGGCTACACCTTC. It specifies CSAPPRTGANYGYTF.

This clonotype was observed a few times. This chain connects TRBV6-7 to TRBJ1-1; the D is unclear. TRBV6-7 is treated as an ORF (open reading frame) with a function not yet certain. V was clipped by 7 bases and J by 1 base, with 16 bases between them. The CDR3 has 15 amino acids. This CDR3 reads CASILRREQNTEAFF. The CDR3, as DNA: TGTGCCAGCATCTTAAGGAGGGAACAGAACACTGAAGCTTTCTTT.

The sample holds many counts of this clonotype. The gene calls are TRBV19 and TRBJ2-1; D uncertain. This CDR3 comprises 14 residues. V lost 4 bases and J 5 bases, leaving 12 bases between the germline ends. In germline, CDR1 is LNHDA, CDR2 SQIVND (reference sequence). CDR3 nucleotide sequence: TGTGCCAGTAGTACCCCAAGAAGGGACAATGAGCAGTTCTTC. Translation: CASSTPRRDNEQFF. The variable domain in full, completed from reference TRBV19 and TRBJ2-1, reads DGGITQSPKYLFRKEGQNVTLSCEQNLNHDAMYWYRQDPGQGLRLIYYSQIVNDFQKGDIAEGYSVSREKKESFPLTVTSAQKNPTAFYLCASSTPRRDNEQFFGPGTRLTVL.

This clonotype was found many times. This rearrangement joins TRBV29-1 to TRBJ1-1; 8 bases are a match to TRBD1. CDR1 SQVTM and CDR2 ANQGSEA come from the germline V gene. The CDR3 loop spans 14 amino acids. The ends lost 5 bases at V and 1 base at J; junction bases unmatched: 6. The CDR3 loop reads CSVFGQGKNTEAFF. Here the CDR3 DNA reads TGCAGCGTTTTCGGACAGGGAAAGAACACTGAAGCTTTCTTT.

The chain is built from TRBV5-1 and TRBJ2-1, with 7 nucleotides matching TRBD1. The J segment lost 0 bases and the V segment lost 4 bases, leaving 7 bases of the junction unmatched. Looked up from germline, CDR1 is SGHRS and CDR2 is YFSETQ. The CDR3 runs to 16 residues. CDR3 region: CASSAATGSSYNEQFF. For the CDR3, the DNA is TGCGCCAGCAGCGCAGCGACAGGGAGCTCCTACAATGAGCAGTTCTTC.

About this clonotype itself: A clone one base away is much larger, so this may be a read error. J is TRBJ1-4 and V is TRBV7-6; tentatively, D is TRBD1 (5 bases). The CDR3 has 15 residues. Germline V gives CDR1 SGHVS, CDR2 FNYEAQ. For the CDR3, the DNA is TGTGTCAGCAGCTTGGAGCAGGGCCATAATGAAAAACTGTTTTTT. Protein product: CVSSLEQGHNEKLFF.

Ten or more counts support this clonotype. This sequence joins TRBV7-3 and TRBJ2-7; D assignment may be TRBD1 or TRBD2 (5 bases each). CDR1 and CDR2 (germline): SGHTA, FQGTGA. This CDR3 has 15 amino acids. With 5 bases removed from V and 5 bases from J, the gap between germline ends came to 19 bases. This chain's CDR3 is CASSRTGPNDDEQYF. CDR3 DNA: TGTGCCAGCAGCCGAACGGGACCCAATGACGACGAGCAGTACTTC.

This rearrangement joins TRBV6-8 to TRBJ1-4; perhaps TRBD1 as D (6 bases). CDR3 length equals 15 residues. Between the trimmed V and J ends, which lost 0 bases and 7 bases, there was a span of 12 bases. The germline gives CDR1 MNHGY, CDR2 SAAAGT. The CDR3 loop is CASSYSRGLSEKLFF. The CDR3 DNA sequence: TGTGCCAGCAGTTACTCGAGGGGGTTGAGTGAAAAACTGTTTTTT.

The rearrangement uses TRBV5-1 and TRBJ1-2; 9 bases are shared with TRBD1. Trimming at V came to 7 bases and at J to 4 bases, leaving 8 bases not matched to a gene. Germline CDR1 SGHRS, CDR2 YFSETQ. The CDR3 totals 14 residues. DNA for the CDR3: TGCGCCAGCCACGAGGGACAGGGCGTCTATGGCTACACCTTC. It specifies CASHEGQGVYGYTF. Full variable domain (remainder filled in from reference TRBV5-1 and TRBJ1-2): KAGVTQTPRYLIKTRGQQVTLSCSPISGHRSVSWYQQTPGQGLQFLFEYFSETQRNKGNFPGRFSGRQFSNSRSEMNVSTLELGDSALYLCASHEGQGVYGYTFGSGTRLTVV.